This T cell receptor (beta chain) was sequenced in a study of T cells in Graves' hyperthyroidism and ophthalmopathy. TCR beta CDR3 regions were amplified from RNA transcripts. Primed by the HTBI set, a first-round RT-PCR was run on the TCR CDR3. TCRdb re-derived calls from the multiplex PCR reads in MiXCR, one entry per CDR3 protein. The sample includes about 700,000 distinct CDR3 sequences, less than 15% seen only once; the top ten take 10% to 13%. The CDR3 contains 15 residues. The ends were cut back, 1 base at V and 2 bases at J, with 9 bases in the middle. The V gene's germline CDR1 is MNHNS and CDR2 SASEGT. Exclusions: uncontrolled infection, other autoimmune disease, pregnancy, lactation. Diagnoses rested on clinical symptoms, serum thyroxine and TRAb, thyroid ultrasound and orbital computed tomography. The sample holds many counts of this clonotype.

The sequenced material came from blood. This receptor was obtained from a young woman with Graves' hyperthyroidism. The chain recombines TRBV6-1 with TRBJ2-1; D remains unclear. CDR3 coding DNA: TGTGCCAGCAGTGAAGAACCACGCACCTACAATGAGCAGTTCTTC. It encodes CASSEEPRTYNEQFF.